Listed below are T cell receptor beta chains from one sample, sequenced in a study of blood T cell repertoires in COVID-19. Repertoires were generated with immunoSEQ multiplex PCR, while TCRdb's copy carries only in-frame clones and drops some. Of 70,000 to 95,000 clones listed, around nine tenths are singletons. Sequenced: peripheral blood. Source of these receptors: a woman between 45 and 60 years old in a cohort sampled during active COVID-19. Both conserved end residues are part of each CDR3. The D gene is left open where the match is weak. A row's size may be missing; if present it is once, few, many or a size class.

d_gene: .; v_gene: TRBV5-1; abundance: .; j_gene: TRBJ2-7; CDR3aa: CASSKGLTYEQYF; CDR3nt: TGCGCCAGCAGCAAGGGGCTTACCTACGAGCAGTACTTC
d_gene: TRBD1; v_gene: TRBV30; abundance: .; j_gene: TRBJ1-6; CDR3aa: CAWSLLTGDSPLHF; CDR3nt: TGTGCCTGGAGTCTCCTGACAGGGGATTCACCCCTCCACTTT
d_gene: .; v_gene: TRBV9; abundance: .; j_gene: TRBJ2-7; CDR3aa: CASSVDQVPYEQYF; CDR3nt: TGTGCCAGCAGCGTAGATCAGGTCCCCTACGAGCAGTACTTC
d_gene: TRBD1; v_gene: TRBV19; abundance: .; j_gene: TRBJ1-5; CDR3aa: CASSLGQGGGQPQHF; CDR3nt: TGTGCCAGTAGTCTTGGACAGGGGGGGGGTCAGCCCCAGCATTTT
d_gene: TRBD2; v_gene: TRBV18; abundance: .; j_gene: TRBJ2-1; CDR3aa: CASSPGLAGGSHMKYNEQFF; CDR3nt: TGTGCCAGCTCACCAGGACTAGCGGGGGGGAGTCATATGAAGTACAATGAGCAGTTCTTC
d_gene: .; v_gene: TRBV3-1/TRBV3-2; abundance: .; j_gene: TRBJ2-3; CDR3aa: CASSQSGTDTQYF; CDR3nt: TGTGCCAGCAGCCAAAGCGGCACAGATACGCAGTATTTT
d_gene: TRBD2; v_gene: TRBV27; abundance: .; j_gene: TRBJ2-2; CDR3aa: CASSSLAGGLRTGELFF; CDR3nt: TGTGCCAGCAGTTCGCTAGCGGGGGGGCTTCGGACCGGGGAGCTGTTTTTT
d_gene: .; v_gene: TRBV29-1; abundance: .; j_gene: TRBJ1-1; CDR3aa: CSVTWRGQSNTEAFF; CDR3nt: TGCAGCGTTACCTGGAGGGGCCAATCAAACACTGAAGCTTTCTTT
d_gene: TRBD1; v_gene: TRBV28; abundance: .; j_gene: TRBJ2-1; CDR3aa: CASSATTGGRNEQFF; CDR3nt: TGTGCCAGCAGCGCCACGACAGGGGGAAGAAATGAGCAGTTCTTC
d_gene: TRBD1; v_gene: TRBV7-9; abundance: .; j_gene: TRBJ2-7; CDR3aa: CASSLGTATEQYF; CDR3nt: TGTGCCAGCAGCCTAGGGACAGCGACCGAGCAGTACTTC
d_gene: TRBD2; v_gene: TRBV5-1; abundance: .; j_gene: TRBJ2-7; CDR3aa: CASRSGLAEVGYEQYF; CDR3nt: TGCGCCAGCAGGTCGGGACTAGCGGAAGTGGGGTACGAGCAGTACTTC
d_gene: .; v_gene: TRBV2; abundance: many; j_gene: TRBJ2-7; CDR3aa: CASSPWRGEDEQYF; CDR3nt: TGTGCCAGCAGTCCGTGGAGGGGCGAGGACGAGCAGTACTTC
d_gene: .; v_gene: TRBV11-3; abundance: .; j_gene: TRBJ2-2; CDR3aa: CASSFHGELFF; CDR3nt: TGTGCCAGCAGCTTTCACGGGGAGCTGTTTTTT
d_gene: TRBD2; v_gene: TRBV10-3; abundance: .; j_gene: TRBJ2-7; CDR3aa: CATRRGSYEQYF; CDR3nt: TGTGCCACCCGGCGGGGGTCCTACGAGCAGTACTTC
d_gene: .; v_gene: TRBV5-1; abundance: .; j_gene: TRBJ2-3; CDR3aa: CASSLWGVADTQYF; CDR3nt: TGCGCCAGCAGCTTGTGGGGGGTGGCAGATACGCAGTATTTT
d_gene: .; v_gene: TRBV5-8; abundance: .; j_gene: TRBJ2-1; CDR3aa: CASSAPGTNLRREQFF; CDR3nt: TGTGCCAGCAGCGCCCCCGGGACAAACCTCCGACGTGAGCAGTTCTTC
d_gene: TRBD2; v_gene: TRBV5-6; abundance: once; j_gene: TRBJ2-2; CDR3aa: CASSFLAGDTGELFF; CDR3nt: TGTGCCAGCAGCTTCCTAGCGGGAGACACCGGGGAGCTGTTTTTT
d_gene: .; v_gene: TRBV5-1; abundance: .; j_gene: TRBJ1-4; CDR3aa: CASSLNPQGRGSNEKLFF; CDR3nt: TGCGCCAGCAGCTTGAATCCTCAGGGGCGCGGGTCTAATGAAAAACTGTTTTTT
d_gene: .; v_gene: TRBV10-2; abundance: .; j_gene: TRBJ1-5; CDR3aa: CASSESGGLNQPQHF; CDR3nt: TGCGCCAGCAGTGAGTCGGGCGGGCTAAATCAGCCCCAGCATTTT
d_gene: .; v_gene: TRBV3-1/TRBV3-2; abundance: .; j_gene: TRBJ1-1; CDR3aa: CASSQRGTVEAFF; CDR3nt: TGTGCCAGCAGCCAACGGGGGACGGTTGAAGCTTTCTTT
d_gene: .; v_gene: TRBV3-1/TRBV3-2; abundance: .; j_gene: TRBJ2-1; CDR3aa: CASSRTSRNHEQFF; CDR3nt: TGTGCCAGCAGCAGGACATCGCGTAACCATGAGCAGTTCTTC
d_gene: TRBD2; v_gene: TRBV11-3; abundance: once; j_gene: TRBJ2-7; CDR3aa: CASSRVGGSSYEQYF; CDR3nt: TGTGCCAGCTCTCGGGTGGGGGGGAGCTCCTACGAGCAGTACTTC
d_gene: TRBD1; v_gene: TRBV5-6; abundance: .; j_gene: TRBJ1-2; CDR3aa: CASSWGQSSYGYTF; CDR3nt: TGTGCCAGCAGCTGGGGACAGTCAAGCTATGGCTACACCTTC
d_gene: .; v_gene: TRBV9; abundance: few; j_gene: TRBJ2-7; CDR3aa: CASSPPGLTYEQYF; CDR3nt: TGTGCCAGCAGCCCACCGGGATTAACCTACGAGCAGTACTTC
d_gene: .; v_gene: TRBV5-1; abundance: once; j_gene: TRBJ2-3; CDR3aa: CASSSRAGDTQYF; CDR3nt: TGCGCCAGCAGCTCGAGGGCCGGAGATACGCAGTATTTT
d_gene: .; v_gene: TRBV21-1; abundance: many; j_gene: TRBJ2-7; CDR3aa: CASAENTGTGVFAYEQYF; CDR3nt: TGTGCCAGCGCGGAGAATACCGGGACAGGAGTTTTCGCCTACGAGCAGTACTTC
d_gene: TRBD1; v_gene: TRBV6-5; abundance: .; j_gene: TRBJ1-5; CDR3aa: CASSYGTGNNQPQHF; CDR3nt: TGTGCCAGCAGTTATGGGACAGGGAACAATCAGCCCCAGCATTTT
d_gene: TRBD1; v_gene: TRBV20-1; abundance: .; j_gene: TRBJ2-3; CDR3aa: CSASTGVATDTQYF; CDR3nt: TGCAGTGCGAGTACAGGGGTAGCAACAGATACGCAGTATTTT
d_gene: TRBD2; v_gene: TRBV11-2; abundance: .; j_gene: TRBJ2-5; CDR3aa: CASSPRTSGGGETQYF; CDR3nt: TGTGCCAGCAGCCCGCGGACTAGCGGAGGGGGGGAGACCCAGTACTTC
d_gene: .; v_gene: TRBV3-1/TRBV3-2; abundance: .; j_gene: TRBJ2-5; CDR3aa: CASEIRGQQETQYF; CDR3nt: TGTGCCAGCGAAATCAGGGGACAACAAGAGACCCAGTACTTC
d_gene: TRBD1; v_gene: TRBV3-1/TRBV3-2; abundance: .; j_gene: TRBJ1-1; CDR3aa: CASSHLGQGVRAFF; CDR3nt: TGTGCCAGCAGCCATTTAGGACAGGGGGTTAGAGCTTTCTTT
d_gene: .; v_gene: TRBV10-1; abundance: .; j_gene: TRBJ1-3; CDR3aa: CASSEGTLSGNTIYF; CDR3nt: TGCGCCAGCAGTGAGGGGACACTCTCTGGAAACACCATATATTTT
d_gene: TRBD1; v_gene: TRBV14; abundance: .; j_gene: TRBJ2-4; CDR3aa: CASSPRDRGLVNIQYF; CDR3nt: TGTGCCAGCAGCCCCAGGGACAGGGGGCTTGTAAACATTCAGTACTTC
d_gene: .; v_gene: TRBV7-3; abundance: .; j_gene: TRBJ2-2; CDR3aa: CASSFDRPHGELFF; CDR3nt: TGTGCCAGCAGCTTTGACAGACCCCACGGGGAGCTGTTTTTT
d_gene: .; v_gene: TRBV30; abundance: once; j_gene: TRBJ2-1; CDR3aa: CAWSVRLSEQFF; CDR3nt: TGTGCCTGGAGTGTACGACTAAGTGAGCAGTTCTTC
d_gene: .; v_gene: TRBV7-9; abundance: .; j_gene: TRBJ2-5; CDR3aa: CASSPDLDAETQYF; CDR3nt: TGTGCCAGCAGCCCCGACTTGGATGCGGAGACCCAGTACTTC
d_gene: .; v_gene: TRBV7-9; abundance: .; j_gene: TRBJ1-1; CDR3aa: CASSPGGYTEAFF; CDR3nt: TGTGCCAGCAGCCCTGGGGGGTACACTGAAGCTTTCTTT
d_gene: .; v_gene: TRBV19; abundance: .; j_gene: TRBJ2-7; CDR3aa: CASSLMKGGEQYF; CDR3nt: TGTGCCAGTAGTCTCATGAAAGGAGGAGAGCAGTACTTC
d_gene: .; v_gene: TRBV25-1; abundance: .; j_gene: TRBJ1-1; CDR3aa: CASSETGWSNTEAFF; CDR3nt: TGTGCCAGCAGTGAAACGGGATGGTCGAACACTGAAGCTTTCTTT
d_gene: TRBD1; v_gene: TRBV6-1; abundance: .; j_gene: TRBJ1-2; CDR3aa: CASSEALFLGQGNYGYTF; CDR3nt: TGTGCCAGCAGTGAAGCACTCTTTCTGGGACAGGGGAACTATGGCTACACCTTC
d_gene: TRBD2; v_gene: TRBV19; abundance: .; j_gene: TRBJ2-7; CDR3aa: CASTPRGGGSYEQYF; CDR3nt: TGTGCCAGTACACCTCGGGGCGGGGGATCCTACGAGCAGTACTTC
d_gene: TRBD1; v_gene: TRBV5-3; abundance: .; j_gene: TRBJ1-2; CDR3aa: CARSLDLGGGFHGYTF; CDR3nt: TGTGCCAGAAGCTTGGATTTAGGGGGCGGGTTCCATGGCTACACCTTC
d_gene: .; v_gene: TRBV29-1; abundance: .; j_gene: TRBJ1-3; CDR3aa: CSGITGSGNTIYF; CDR3nt: TGCAGCGGAATTACAGGGTCTGGAAACACCATATATTTT